This T cell receptor beta chain was identified during a study of OX40 agonist ivuxolimab in advanced cancers. V was shortened by 2 bases and J by 13 bases, with 20 bases between the two germline ends. The CDR3 runs 14 residues. Looked up from germline, CDR1 is LNHDA and CDR2 is SQIVND (reference sequence). Measured with immunoSEQ multiplex PCR; TCRdb has only the in-frame clones, and not every one. This table holds 75,000 to 95,000 clones, around nine tenths found once. The sample consisted of CD4+ or CD8+ T cells sorted from blood, taken in a trial of the OX40 agonist ivuxolimab. The source of this sequence is an adult with an advanced solid tumor such as melanoma, head and neck, liver or kidney cancer. The rearrangement links TRBV19 to TRBJ1-1, with D perhaps TRBD1 (5 bases). The CDR3 sequence is CASSIMGTSRAIFF. The CDR3 DNA follows: TGTGCCAGTAGTATAATGGGGACCTCACGGGCCATTTTCTTT.